The next 9 T cell receptor beta chains were all read from a single sample in a study of spatial heterogeneity in lung cancer. Time point in this sample: sample taken at primary tumor resection. Via MiXCR, TCRdb re-called the 5' RACE reads, giving one row per CDR3 protein. Of roughly 7,000 distinct CDR3 sequences in the sample, 7% were seen once. The sample consisted of PBMCs, taken at surgery. These receptors were taken from a male donor with early-stage non-small cell lung cancer.

The chain uses TRBV9 and TRBJ2-7; D possibly corresponds to TRBD2 (5 bases). The CDR3 has 15 residues. CDR1 and CDR2 from the germline V gene are SGDLS and YYNGEE. V lost 0 bases and J lost 3, with 13 bases in between. In DNA form, the CDR3 reads TGTGCCAGCAGCGTAGACGGCTCGGAGGTCTACGAGCAGTACTTC. The encoded protein is CASSVDGSEVYEQYF.

This clonotype was counted ten times or more. The rearrangement uses TRBV6-1 and TRBJ2-7, with D uncertain. Deletions cut 0 bases from V and 0 bases from J, with 6 bases between. Germline CDR1 reads MNHNS; CDR2 reads SASEGT. The CDR3 totals 14 residues. For the CDR3, the DNA is TGTGCCAGCAGTGAAGCGGCAGTCTCCTACGAGCAGTACGTC. Translation: CASSEAAVSYEQYV.

The V gene is TRBV19, the J gene TRBJ2-1; perhaps TRBD2 as D (6 bases). This CDR3 region has 14 residues. Trimming stripped 3 bases from V and 5 bases from J, with 11 bases between. Germline V lookup: CDR1 LNHDA, CDR2 SQIVND (reference sequence). As DNA, the CDR3 is TGTGCCAGTAGTATGAGACTAGATGACAATGAGCAGTTCTTC. Its protein product is CASSMRLDDNEQFF.

In its sample, this clonotype was seen many times. This chain joins TRBV3-1 and TRBJ2-3, with 10 nucleotides matching TRBD2. The CDR3 runs to 15 residues. V was pared by 5 bases and J by 2 bases, with 4 bases of the junction left unmatched. The V gene's germline CDR1 is LGHDT and CDR2 YNNKEL (reference sequence). The CDR3 loop reads CASSALAGFTDTQYF. The CDR3 nucleotides read TGTGCCAGCAGCGCACTAGCGGGATTCACAGATACGCAGTATTTT.

This clonotype was found many times. The chain has TRBV12-3 or TRBV12-4 and TRBJ2-1, with D perhaps TRBD1 or TRBD2 (7 bases each). There are 15 residues in the CDR3. Trimming pared 6 bases from V and 4 bases from J, leaving 16 bases between. CDR3 in amino acids: CASRPNRGGYNEQFF. The CDR3 DNA follows: TGTGCCAGCAGACCCAACAGGGGAGGGTACAATGAGCAGTTCTTC.

The sample holds many counts of this clonotype. The rearrangement uses TRBV5-4 and TRBJ1-1; 12 nucleotides align to TRBD1. V shed 5 bases and J 0 bases; nucleotides not matched to a gene: 5. The CDR3 runs 16 residues. CDR1 is SGHNT, CDR2 YYREEE, per germline (reference sequence). In nucleotides, the CDR3 is TGTGCCAGCAGGTCCGGGACAGGGGGCTTGAACACTGAAGCTTTCTTT. Translating it yields CASRSGTGGLNTEAFF.

This clonotype was seen at least ten times. The chain joins TRBV3-1 to TRBJ2-3, with D hard to call. V lost 1 base and J lost 6, with 11 bases in between. The CDR3 runs 14 residues. CDR1 and CDR2 from the germline V gene are LGHDT and YNNKEL (reference sequence). The CDR3, as DNA: TGTGCCAGCAGCCAAGCTGGCAGTTGGGATACGCAGTATTTT. Its translation is CASSQAGSWDTQYF.

This clonotype occurred many times. The CDR3 spells CASSGRLAGGRREQYV. In DNA, the CDR3 is TGTGCCAGCAGTGGAAGACTAGCGGGGGGCCGCCGCGAGCAGTACGTC. The V gene is TRBV6-1, the J gene TRBJ2-7, with TRBD2 matching 13 bases. The CDR3 is made up of 16 amino acids. The trim removed 4 bases at V and 6 bases at J, leaving 9 bases unmatched. CDR1 is MNHNS and CDR2 is SASEGT in the germline V gene.

This clonotype was observed at least ten times. This chain links TRBV11-1 with TRBJ2-7; 7 bases align to TRBD1. Trimming cost V 6 bases and J 5 bases; bases outside gene matches: 13. Germline CDR1 SGHAT, CDR2 FQDESV (reference sequence). The CDR3 loop spans 15 amino acids. CDR3 nucleotides: TGTGCCAGCAGTCCCGGCCCGGACAGGTTTAACGAGCAGTACTTC. Protein product: CASSPGPDRFNEQYF.